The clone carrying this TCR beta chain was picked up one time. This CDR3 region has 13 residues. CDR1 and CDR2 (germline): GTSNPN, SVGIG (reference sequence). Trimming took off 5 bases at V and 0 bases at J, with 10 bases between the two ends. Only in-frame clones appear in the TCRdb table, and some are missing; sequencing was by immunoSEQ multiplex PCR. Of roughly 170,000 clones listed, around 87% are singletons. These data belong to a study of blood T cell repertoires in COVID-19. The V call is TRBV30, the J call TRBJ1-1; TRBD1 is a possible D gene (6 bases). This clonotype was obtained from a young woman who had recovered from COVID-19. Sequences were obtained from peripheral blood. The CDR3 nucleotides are TGTGCCTGGGTTGACAGGATGAACACTGAAGCTTTCTTT. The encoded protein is CAWVDRMNTEAFF.